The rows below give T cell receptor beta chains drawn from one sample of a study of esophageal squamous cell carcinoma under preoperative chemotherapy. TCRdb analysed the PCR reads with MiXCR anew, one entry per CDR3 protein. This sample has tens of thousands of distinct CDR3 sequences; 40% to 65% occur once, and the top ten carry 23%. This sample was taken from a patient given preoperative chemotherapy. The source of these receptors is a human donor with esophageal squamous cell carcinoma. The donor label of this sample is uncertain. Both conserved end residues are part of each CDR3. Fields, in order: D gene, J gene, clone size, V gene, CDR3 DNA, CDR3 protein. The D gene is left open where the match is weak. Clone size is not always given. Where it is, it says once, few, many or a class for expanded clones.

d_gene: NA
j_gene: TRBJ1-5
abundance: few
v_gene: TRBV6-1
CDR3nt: TGTGCCAGCCAACCGGTCTCCTTTAGCAATCAGCCCCAGCATTTT
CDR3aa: CASQPVSFSNQPQHF

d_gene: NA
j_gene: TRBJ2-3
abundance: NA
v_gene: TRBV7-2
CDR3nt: TGTGCCAGCAGTCCGGAGACAGGAGGCATGGATACGCAGTATTTC
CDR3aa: CASSPETGGMDTQYF

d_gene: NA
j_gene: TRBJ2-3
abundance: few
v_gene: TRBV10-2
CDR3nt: TGCGCCATCACGCCAGGGGAGGAAGATACGCAGTATTTT
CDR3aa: CAITPGEEDTQYF

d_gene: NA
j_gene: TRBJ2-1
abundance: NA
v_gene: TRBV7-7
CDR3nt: TGTGCTAGCGGCTCGGGTGCCGGAGCCAAAGACACGCAGTTCTTC
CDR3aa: CASGSGAGAKDTQFF

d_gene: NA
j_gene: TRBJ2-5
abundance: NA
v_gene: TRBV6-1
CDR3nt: TGTGCCAGCAGTGAATGGGGGACACGTGACACAGATACCCAGTACTTC
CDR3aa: CASSEWGTRDTDTQYF

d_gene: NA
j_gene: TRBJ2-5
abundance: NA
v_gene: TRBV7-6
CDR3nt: TGTGCGGGGCGCTCGGGCGGTGACAAAGAGACCCAGTACTTC
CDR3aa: CAGRSGGDKETQYF

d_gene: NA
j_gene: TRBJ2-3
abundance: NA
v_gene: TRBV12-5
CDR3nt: TGTGCTAGTGGGGCGCCCAACACAGATACGCAGTATTTT
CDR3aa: CASGAPNTDTQYF

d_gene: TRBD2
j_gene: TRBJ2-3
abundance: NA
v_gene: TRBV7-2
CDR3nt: TGTGCCAGCAGCCCCCAGCGGGGAGATACGCAGTATTTT
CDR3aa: CASSPQRGDTQYF

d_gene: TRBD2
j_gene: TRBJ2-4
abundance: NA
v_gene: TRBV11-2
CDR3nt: TGTGCCAGCAGGGGGCTAGCGGCCAAAGACACTCAGTATTTC
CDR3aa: CASRGLAAKDTQYF

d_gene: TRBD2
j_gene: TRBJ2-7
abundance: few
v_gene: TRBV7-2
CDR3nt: TGTGCCAGCAGCTTTGGCGGGAGATCCGAGCAGTACTTC
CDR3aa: CASSFGGRSEQYF

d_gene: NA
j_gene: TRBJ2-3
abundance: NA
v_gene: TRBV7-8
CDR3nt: TGTGCCGGCATGCGCCTAGAGGGGGTGAACACAGAGGCGCAGTATTTT
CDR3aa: CAGMRLEGVNTEAQYF

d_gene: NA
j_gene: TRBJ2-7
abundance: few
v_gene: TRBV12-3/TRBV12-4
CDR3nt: TGTGCCAGCAGTTTAGGAGAGGGGGTTGAGCAGTACTTC
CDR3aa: CASSLGEGVEQYF

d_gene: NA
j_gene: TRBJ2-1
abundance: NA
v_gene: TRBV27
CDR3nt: TGTGCCAGCAGAGTCACCGGGGCCTCCTACGAGCAGTTCTTC
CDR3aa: CASRVTGASYEQFF

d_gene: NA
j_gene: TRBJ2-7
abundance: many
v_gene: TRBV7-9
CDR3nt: TGTGCCAGCAGCGGGGGCGGGGCGGGGTACGAGCAGTACTTC
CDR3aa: CASSGGGAGYEQYF

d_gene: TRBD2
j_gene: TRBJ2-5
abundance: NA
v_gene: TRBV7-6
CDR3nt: TGTGCCAGCAGCTGGGGGGGGTTCCCAGAGACCCAGTACTTC
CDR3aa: CASSWGGFPETQYF

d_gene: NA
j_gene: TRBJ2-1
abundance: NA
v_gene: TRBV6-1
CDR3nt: TGTGCCAGTATAACTCTGGACAATGAGCAGTTCTTC
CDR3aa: CASITLDNEQFF

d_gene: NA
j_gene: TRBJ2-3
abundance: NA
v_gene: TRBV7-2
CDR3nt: TGTGCCAGCAGCGTCCTAGGGGGGGAATGGACAGATGAGCAGTATTTT
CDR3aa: CASSVLGGEWTDEQYF

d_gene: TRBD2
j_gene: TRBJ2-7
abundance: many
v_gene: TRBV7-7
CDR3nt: TGTGCTAGCAGCACGGGACTAGGGGTAGGTGAGCAGTACTTC
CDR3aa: CASSTGLGVGEQYF

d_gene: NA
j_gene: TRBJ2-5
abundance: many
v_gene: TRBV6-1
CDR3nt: TGTGCCAGCAGTGAATTGCGGGGAGAGACCCAGTACTTC
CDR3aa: CASSELRGETQYF

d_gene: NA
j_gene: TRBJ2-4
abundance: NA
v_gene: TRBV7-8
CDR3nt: TGTGCCAGCAGCTCGGTGGGGGGAGCCAAAGACATTCAGTACTTT
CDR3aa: CASSSVGGAKDIQYF

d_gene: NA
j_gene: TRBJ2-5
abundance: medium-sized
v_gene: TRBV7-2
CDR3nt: TGTGCCAGCAATTCCCGGGAAGAGACCCAGTACTTC
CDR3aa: CASNSREETQYF

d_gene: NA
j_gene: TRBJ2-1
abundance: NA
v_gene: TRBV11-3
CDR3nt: TGTGCCAGCAGCTCCCTTGACAGGTGGAGGGGATCCTACAATGAGCAGTTCTTC
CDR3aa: CASSSLDRWRGSYNEQFF

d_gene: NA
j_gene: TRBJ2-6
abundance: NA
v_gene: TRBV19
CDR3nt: TGTGCCAGTAGTATACCTAACAGGGTACGCTCTGGGGCCAACGTCCTGACTTTT
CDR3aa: CASSIPNRVRSGANVLTF

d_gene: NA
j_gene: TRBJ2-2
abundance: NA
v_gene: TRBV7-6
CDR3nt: TGTGCCAGCAGCTTGGGCGAGGGGTCGAGCACAGAGGCGCTGTATTTT
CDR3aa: CASSLGEGSSTEALYF

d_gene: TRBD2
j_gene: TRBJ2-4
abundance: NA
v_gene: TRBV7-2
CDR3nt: TGTGCCGGCAGCGGGGGCCTTGCCAAAAACATCCAGTACTTC
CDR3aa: CAGSGGLAKNIQYF

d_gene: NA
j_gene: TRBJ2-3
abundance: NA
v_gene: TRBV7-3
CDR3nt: TGTGCCAGCAGCTTAACGTCGGCTGATACGCAGTATTTT
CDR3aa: CASSLTSADTQYF

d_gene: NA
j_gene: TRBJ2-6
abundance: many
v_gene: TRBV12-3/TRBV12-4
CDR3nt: TGTGCCAGCGGCGCAGGCGCATCTGGGGCCAACGTCCTGACTTTC
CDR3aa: CASGAGASGANVLTF

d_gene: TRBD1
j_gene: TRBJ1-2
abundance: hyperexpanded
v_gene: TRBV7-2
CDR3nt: TGTGCCAGCACCTCCGGGACAGGGGATGTCGGCTATGGCTACACCTTC
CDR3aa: CASTSGTGDVGYGYTF

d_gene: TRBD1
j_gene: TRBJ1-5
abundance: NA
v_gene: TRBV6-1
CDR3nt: TGTGCCAGCAGTCGTCCGGACAGGGGCTCCGCTCAGCCCCAGCATTTT
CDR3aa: CASSRPDRGSAQPQHF

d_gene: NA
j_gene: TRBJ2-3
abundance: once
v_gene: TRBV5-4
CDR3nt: TGTGCCAGCAGCGCAACCAGAAGTCTGAGCACAGATACGCAGTATTTT
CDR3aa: CASSATRSLSTDTQYF

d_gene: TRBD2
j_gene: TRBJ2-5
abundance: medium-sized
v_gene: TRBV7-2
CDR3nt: TGTGCCAGCAGCACCGCTAGCGGGGGAGTGGAGACCCAGTACTTC
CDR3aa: CASSTASGGVETQYF

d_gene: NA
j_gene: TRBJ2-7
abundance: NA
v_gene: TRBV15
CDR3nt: TGTGCCACCAGCCTTGGGGGCGACTCCTACGAGCAGTACTTC
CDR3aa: CATSLGGDSYEQYF

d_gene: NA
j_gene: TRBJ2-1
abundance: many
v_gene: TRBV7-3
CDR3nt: TGTGCCAGCAGCTTAGATGTAGGGATCTACAATGAGCAGTTCTTC
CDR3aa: CASSLDVGIYNEQFF

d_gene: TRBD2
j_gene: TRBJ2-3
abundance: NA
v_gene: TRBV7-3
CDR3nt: TGTGCCAGCGGGGGAGTTGGGGGGGGAGAAACAGATACGCAGTATTTC
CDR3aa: CASGGVGGGETDTQYF

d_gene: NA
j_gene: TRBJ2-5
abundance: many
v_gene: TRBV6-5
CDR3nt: TGTGCCAGCAGTTACATGAGGGCTCAAGAGACCCAGTACTTC
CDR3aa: CASSYMRAQETQYF

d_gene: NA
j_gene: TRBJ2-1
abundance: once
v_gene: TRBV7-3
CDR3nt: TGTGCCAGCAGCTTAGAACCGGGGATGTTCGATGCGCAGTTCTTC
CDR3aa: CASSLEPGMFDAQFF

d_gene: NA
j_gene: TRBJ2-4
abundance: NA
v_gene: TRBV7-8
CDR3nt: TGTGCCAGCAGCAACCCGGGGCGGGGAGCCAGAAACATTCAGTACTTC
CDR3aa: CASSNPGRGARNIQYF

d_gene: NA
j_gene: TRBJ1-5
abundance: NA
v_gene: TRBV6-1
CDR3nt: TGTGCCAGCAGCCTCGTCAGCAATCAGCCCCAGCATTTT
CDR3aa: CASSLVSNQPQHF

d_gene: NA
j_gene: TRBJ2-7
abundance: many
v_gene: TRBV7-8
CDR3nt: TGTGCCAGCAGCTTAGGTGCTAACTACGAGCAGTACTTC
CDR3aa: CASSLGANYEQYF

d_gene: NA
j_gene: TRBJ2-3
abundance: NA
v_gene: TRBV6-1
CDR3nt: TGTGCCAGCGGGGGATGGGGGGCCGGGGACCCAGATACGCAGTATTTT
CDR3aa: CASGGWGAGDPDTQYF

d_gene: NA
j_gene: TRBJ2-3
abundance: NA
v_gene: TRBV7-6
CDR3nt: TGTGCCAGCAGCTTTACGGCAGGACAGCACTCCTCTAGCACAGATACGCAGTATTTT
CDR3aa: CASSFTAGQHSSSTDTQYF

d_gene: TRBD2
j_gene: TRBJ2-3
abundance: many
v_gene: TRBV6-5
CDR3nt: TGTGCCAGCAGTTATGGGGGACTAGCGGGGGGGCCGGGAGATACGCAGTATTTT
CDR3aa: CASSYGGLAGGPGDTQYF

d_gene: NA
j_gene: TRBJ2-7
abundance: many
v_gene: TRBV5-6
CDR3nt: TGTGCCAGCAGCCGGACAGTTTCCTACGAGCAGTACTTC
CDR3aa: CASSRTVSYEQYF

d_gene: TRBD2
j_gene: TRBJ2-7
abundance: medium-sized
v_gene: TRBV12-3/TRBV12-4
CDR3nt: TGTGCCAGCACTCCCAGCGGGGTAGTGGGCGAGCAGTACTTC
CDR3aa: CASTPSGVVGEQYF

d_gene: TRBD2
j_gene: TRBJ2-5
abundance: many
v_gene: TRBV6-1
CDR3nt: TGTGCCAGCAGCCGTCCGGGACCCGGGGCGGGAGGGGAGACCCAGTACTTC
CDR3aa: CASSRPGPGAGGETQYF